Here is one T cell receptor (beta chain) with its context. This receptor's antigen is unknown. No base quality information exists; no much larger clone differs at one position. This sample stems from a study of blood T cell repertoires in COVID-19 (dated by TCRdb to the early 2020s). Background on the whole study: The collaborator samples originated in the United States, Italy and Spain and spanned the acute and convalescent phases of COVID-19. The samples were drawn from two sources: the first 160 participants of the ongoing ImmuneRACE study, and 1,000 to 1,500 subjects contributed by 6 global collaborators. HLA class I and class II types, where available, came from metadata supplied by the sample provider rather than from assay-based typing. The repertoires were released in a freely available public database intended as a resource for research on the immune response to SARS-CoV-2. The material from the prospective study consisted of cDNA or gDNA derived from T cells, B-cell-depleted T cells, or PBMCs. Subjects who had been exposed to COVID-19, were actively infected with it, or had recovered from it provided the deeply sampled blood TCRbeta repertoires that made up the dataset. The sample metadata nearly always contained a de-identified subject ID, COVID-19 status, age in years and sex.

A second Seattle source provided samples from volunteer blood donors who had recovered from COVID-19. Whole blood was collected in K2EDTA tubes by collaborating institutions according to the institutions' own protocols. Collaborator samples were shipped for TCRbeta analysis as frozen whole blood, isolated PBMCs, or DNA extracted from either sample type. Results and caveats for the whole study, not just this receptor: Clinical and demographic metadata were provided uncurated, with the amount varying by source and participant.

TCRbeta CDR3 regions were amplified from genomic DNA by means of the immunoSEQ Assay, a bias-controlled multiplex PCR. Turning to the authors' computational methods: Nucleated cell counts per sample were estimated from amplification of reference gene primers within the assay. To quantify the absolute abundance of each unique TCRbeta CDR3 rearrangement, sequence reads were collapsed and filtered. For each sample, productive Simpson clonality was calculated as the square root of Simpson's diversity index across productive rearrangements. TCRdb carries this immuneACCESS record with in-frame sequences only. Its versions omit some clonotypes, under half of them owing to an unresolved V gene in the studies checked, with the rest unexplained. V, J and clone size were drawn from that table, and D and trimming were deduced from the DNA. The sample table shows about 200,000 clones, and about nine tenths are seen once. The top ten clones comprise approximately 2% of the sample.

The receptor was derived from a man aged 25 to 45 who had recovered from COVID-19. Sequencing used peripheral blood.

The CDR3 is CASSPLAGGTTNEQFF. The base sequence is TGTGCCAGCTCACCTTTAGCGGGGGGAACCACTAATGAGCAGTTCTTC. This receptor chain uses TRBV18 and TRBJ2-1, and 10 junctional nucleotides match TRBD2. V lost 3 bases and J lost 7 bases, and the count of bases not matched to a germline gene is 9. The CDR3 spans 16 residues, from the cysteine through the phenylalanine. Only the CDR3 DNA is retained, 48 bases long and in frame from the first base. The germline V gene supplies CDR1 KGHSH and CDR2 LQKENI.